The clone carrying this T cell receptor (beta chain) was counted at least ten times. Its antigen remains unknown. TCR beta CDR3 was amplified from genomic DNA by two-round multiplex PCR. Primers (each specific to one TRBV or TRBJ gene) were used in first-round PCR. In TCRdb, the multiplex PCR reads were re-called with MiXCR into one record per CDR3 protein. The data contain about 27,000 distinct CDR3 sequences, around 30% of them singletons. The CDR3 is made up of 13 amino acids. J gave up 7 bases and V 5 bases, and 7 bases lay outside the gene matches. Germline V gene lookup returns CDR1 SGDLS and CDR2 YYNGEE. This record belongs to a study of prognosis after radiotherapy for stage I lung cancer. Study information: Patients were 10 to 15 men and more than 5 women aged 53 to 84, median about 70 years. Distant metastases arose in a handful of patients, median roughly 7 months post-radiotherapy; roughly 15 had no significant progression. General study findings and limits: After stereotactic body radiation therapy, median unique TCR clones were 6,861, down from some 10,000. Patients' TRBV and TRBJ gene usage reportedly differed by presence or absence of metastases.

This specimen consisted of PBMCs, obtained before or after stereotactic body radiation therapy (not recorded which). The chain uses TRBV9 and TRBJ2-7, with 9 bases identical to TRBD1. The TCR sequence derives from a donor over 45 with non-small cell lung cancer. The CDR3 nucleotides read TGTGCCAGCAGACGGGACAGGGTTACGGAGCAGTACTTC. It is translated as CASRRDRVTEQYF.